One and the same sample provided the 8 T cell receptor beta chains below, sequenced in a study of STAT3 mutations in large granular lymphocyte leukemia (dated by TCRdb to about 2019). Library generation was performed with the immunoSEQ multiplex PCR assay. TCRdb provides this immuneACCESS table in a form limited to in-frame rearrangements. Some clones are lacking; in checked studies, under half of them reflect an unresolved V gene, and why the rest are absent is not known. In this sample the table shows over 8,000 clones, roughly nine tenths of which occur a single time. Around a quarter of the sample goes to the ten largest clones. The research as a whole found: All T-LGLL patients had at least one immunodominant TCRbeta clonotype, and roughly half had multiple immunodominant subclonotypes.

Their recognized antigens are unknown. The material sequenced was peripheral blood mononuclear cells. The receptors shown here come from a man aged 55 to 70 with T-cell large granular lymphocyte leukemia. Some clones in this sample may be carry-over from other donors' samples. The age is the age at diagnosis.

CDR3 sequence reads: CASSLAGPENNSPLHF. The CDR3 DNA is TGCGCCAGCAGCTTGGCAGGGCCAGAGAATAATTCACCCCTCCACTTT. V and J are TRBV5-1 and TRBJ1-6, with D possibly TRBD1 on 5 matching bases. Between the trimmed V and J ends, which lost 0 bases and 5 bases, there was a span of 12 bases. CDR3 length equals 16 residues. Germline-derived CDR1 and CDR2 are SGHRS and YFSETQ.

The chain recombines TRBV29-1 with TRBJ1-4, with 9 bases identical to TRBD1. The germline V gene encodes CDR1 SQVTM and CDR2 ANQGSEA. V trimming: 6 bases; J trimming: 7 bases; junction bases outside the gene matches: 12. The CDR3 is 15 residues long. The CDR3 nucleotides read TGCAGCGTGGGGGGGGGACAGGGAGTTTCTGAAAAACTGTTTTTT. Translation gives CSVGGGQGVSEKLFF.

This clone was detected a few times. This chain connects TRBV27 to TRBJ2-7; TRBD2 matches at 9 bases. V trimming: 5 bases; J trimming: 6 bases; junction bases outside the gene matches: 5. Germline CDR1 MNHEY, CDR2 SMNVEV (reference sequence). This CDR3 contains 13 residues. CDR3 protein: CASSLSGSPEQYF. In nucleotides, the CDR3 is TGTGCCAGCAGTCTTAGCGGGAGTCCCGAGCAGTACTTC.

CDR3 amino acids: CASSLAGRARAEYF. CDR3 nucleotide sequence: TGTGCCAGCAGCTTGGCCGGGCGCGCTCGAGCGGAGTACTTC. The chain is built from TRBV7-8 and TRBJ2-7; a possible D gene is TRBD2 (5 bases). The CDR3 is 14 amino acids. Trimming removed 3 bases from V and 11 bases from J, with 20 bases in between. CDR1 is SGHVS, CDR2 FQNEAQ, per germline.

This clone showed up just a few times. The rearrangement joins TRBV6-1 to TRBJ2-1, with a possible D match to TRBD2 (6 bases). CDR3 size: 15 residues. The germline V and J ends were trimmed by 2 bases and 5 bases, with 13 bases remaining between them. From germline, CDR1 is MNHNS and CDR2 SASEGT. CDR3 nucleotide sequence: TGTGCCAGCAGTGAATGGAGGGACTCAAACAATGAGCAGTTCTTC. This codes for CASSEWRDSNNEQFF.

This chain uses TRBV10-2 with TRBJ2-2; 10 positions agree with TRBD2. The CDR3 runs 16 residues. J gave up 5 bases and V 7 bases, and 10 bases lay outside the gene matches. From germline, CDR1 is WSHSY and CDR2 SAAADI. The CDR3 region has the DNA TGCGCCAGCACGTTCACCGGGACTAGCGAAACCGGGGAGCTGTTTTTT. Translation: CASTFTGTSETGELFF.

The J gene is TRBJ2-7, the V gene TRBV5-1; D perhaps matches TRBD2 (5 bases). CDR1 is SGHRS, CDR2 YFSETQ, per germline. V lost 0 bases, J lost 6 bases, and 10 bases lay in between. This CDR3 is 13 amino acids long. In DNA form, the CDR3 reads TGCGCCAGCAGCTTGGGATCGGCGGGCGAGCAGTACTTC. Amino acids: CASSLGSAGEQYF.

V and J are TRBV28 and TRBJ1-6; D not certain. Trimming left V 7 bases short and J 7 bases short, with 17 bases between. The CDR3 runs 15 residues. Germline V gene data show CDR1 as MDHEN and CDR2 as SYDVKM. The CDR3 DNA is TGTGCCAGCACCATTTATCGGCCCCCGAATTCACCCCTCCACTTT. It encodes CASTIYRPPNSPLHF.